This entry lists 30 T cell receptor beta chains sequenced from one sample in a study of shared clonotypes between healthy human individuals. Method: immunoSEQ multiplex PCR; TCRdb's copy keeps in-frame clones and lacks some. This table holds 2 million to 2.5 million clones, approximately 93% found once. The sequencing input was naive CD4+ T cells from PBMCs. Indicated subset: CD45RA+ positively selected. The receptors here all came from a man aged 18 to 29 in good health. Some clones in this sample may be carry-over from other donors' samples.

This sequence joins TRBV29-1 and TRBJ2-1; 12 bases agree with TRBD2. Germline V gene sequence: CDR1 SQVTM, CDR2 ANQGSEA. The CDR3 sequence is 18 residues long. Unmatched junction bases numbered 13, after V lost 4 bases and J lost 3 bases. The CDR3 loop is CSVGRDPSGRAGYNEQFF. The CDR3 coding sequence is TGCAGCGTTGGGAGAGATCCTAGCGGGAGGGCTGGCTACAATGAGCAGTTCTTC.

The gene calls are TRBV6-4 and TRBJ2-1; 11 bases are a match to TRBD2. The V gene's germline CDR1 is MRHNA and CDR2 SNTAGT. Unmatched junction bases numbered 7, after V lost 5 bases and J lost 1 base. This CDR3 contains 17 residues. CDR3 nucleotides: TGTGCCAGCAGTCCCTCGCTAGCGGGAGGTTCCTACAATGAGCAGTTCTTC. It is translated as CASSPSLAGGSYNEQFF.

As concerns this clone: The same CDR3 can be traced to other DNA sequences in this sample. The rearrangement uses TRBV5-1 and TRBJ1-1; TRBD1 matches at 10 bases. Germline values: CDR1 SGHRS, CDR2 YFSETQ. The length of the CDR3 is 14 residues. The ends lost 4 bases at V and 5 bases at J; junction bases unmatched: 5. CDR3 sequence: CASSPDRGITEAFF. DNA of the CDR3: TGCGCCAGCAGCCCGGACAGGGGGATTACTGAAGCTTTCTTT.

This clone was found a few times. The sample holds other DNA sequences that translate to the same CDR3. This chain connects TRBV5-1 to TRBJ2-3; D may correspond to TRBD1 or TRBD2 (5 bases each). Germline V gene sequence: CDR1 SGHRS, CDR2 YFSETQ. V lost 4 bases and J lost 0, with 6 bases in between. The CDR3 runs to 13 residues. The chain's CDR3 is CASSEGSTDTQYF. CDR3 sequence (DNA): TGCGCCAGCAGCGAGGGGAGCACAGATACGCAGTATTTT.

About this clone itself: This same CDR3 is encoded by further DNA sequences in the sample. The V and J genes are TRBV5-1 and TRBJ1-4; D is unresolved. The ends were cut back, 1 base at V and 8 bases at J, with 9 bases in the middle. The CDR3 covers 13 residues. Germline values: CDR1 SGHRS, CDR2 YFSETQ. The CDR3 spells CASSLSPGEKLFF. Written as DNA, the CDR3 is TGCGCCAGCAGCTTGTCACCCGGGGAAAAACTGTTTTTT.

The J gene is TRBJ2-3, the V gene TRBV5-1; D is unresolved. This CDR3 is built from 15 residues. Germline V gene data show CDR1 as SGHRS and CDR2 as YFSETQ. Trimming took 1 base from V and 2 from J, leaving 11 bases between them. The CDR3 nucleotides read TGCGCCAGCAGCTTGATAGGAGAATCCACAGATACGCAGTATTTT. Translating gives CASSLIGESTDTQYF.

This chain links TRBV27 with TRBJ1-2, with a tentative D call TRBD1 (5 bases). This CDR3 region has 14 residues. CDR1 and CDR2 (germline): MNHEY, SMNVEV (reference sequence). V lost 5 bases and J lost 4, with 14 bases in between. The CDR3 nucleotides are TGTGCCAGCAGTCCGGGGATGGGGACCTATGGCTACACCTTC. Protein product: CASSPGMGTYGYTF.

The CDR3 coding sequence is TGCGCCAGCAGCGCCCAGGGACGGCCCTCCTACAATGAGCAGTTCTTC. Translated, it gives CASSAQGRPSYNEQFF. This rearrangement joins TRBV5-1 to TRBJ2-1; D is tentatively TRBD1 or TRBD2 (5 bases each). Trimming cost V 4 bases and J 0 bases, with 14 bases left between them. The germline V gene has CDR1 SGHRS and CDR2 YFSETQ. This CDR3 contains 16 residues. Based on the CDR3 plus reference TRBV5-1 and TRBJ2-1, the full variable domain is KAGVTQTPRYLIKTRGQQVTLSCSPISGHRSVSWYQQTPGQGLQFLFEYFSETQRNKGNFPGRFSGRQFSNSRSEMNVSTLELGDSALYLCASSAQGRPSYNEQFFGPGTRLTVL.

CDR3 DNA: TGTGCCAGTAGTCCAACCAACAGGGGGCGCGTAGCCTACGAGCAGTACTTC. Translation gives CASSPTNRGRVAYEQYF. The V and J genes are TRBV19 and TRBJ2-7; the match to TRBD1 covers 9 bases. Trimming removed 5 bases from V and 2 bases from J; junction bases left unmatched: 13. CDR1 and CDR2 from the germline V gene are LNHDA and SQIVND (reference sequence). The CDR3 has 17 residues. The full variable domain, with the rest looked up from reference TRBV19 and TRBJ2-7, is DGGITQSPKYLFRKEGQNVTLSCEQNLNHDAMYWYRQDPGQGLRLIYYSQIVNDFQKGDIAEGYSVSREKKESFPLTVTSAQKNPTAFYLCASSPTNRGRVAYEQYFGPGTRLTVT.

The CDR3 sequence: CASSVTGVGSGANVLTF. Written as DNA, the CDR3 is TGTGCCAGCTCAGTCACAGGGGTTGGGTCTGGGGCCAACGTCCTGACTTTC. The chain couples TRBV18 to TRBJ2-6; 7 nucleotides match TRBD1. Germline loops: CDR1 KGHSH, CDR2 LQKENI. The CDR3 consists of 17 residues. V was pared by 5 bases and J by 1 base, with 8 bases of the junction left unmatched.

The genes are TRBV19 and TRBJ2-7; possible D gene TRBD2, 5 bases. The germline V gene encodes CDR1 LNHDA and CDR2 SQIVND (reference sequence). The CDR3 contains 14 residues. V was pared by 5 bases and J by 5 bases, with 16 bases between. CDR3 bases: TGTGCCAGTAGTCCCCACTCCTCCGGGGACGAGCAGTACTTC. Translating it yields CASSPHSSGDEQYF.

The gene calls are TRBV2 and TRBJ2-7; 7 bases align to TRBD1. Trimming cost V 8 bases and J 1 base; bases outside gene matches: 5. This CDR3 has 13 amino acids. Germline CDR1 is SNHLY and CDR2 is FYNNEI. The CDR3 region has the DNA TGTGCCAGCTTCGGGACAGCATCCTACGAGCAGTACTTC. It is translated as CASFGTASYEQYF. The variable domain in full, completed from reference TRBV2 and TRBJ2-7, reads EPEVTQTPSHQVTQMGQEVILRCVPISNHLYFYWYRQILGQKVEFLVSFYNNEISEKSEIFDDQFSVERPDGSNFTLKIRSTKLEDSAMYFCASFGTASYEQYFGPGTRLTVT.

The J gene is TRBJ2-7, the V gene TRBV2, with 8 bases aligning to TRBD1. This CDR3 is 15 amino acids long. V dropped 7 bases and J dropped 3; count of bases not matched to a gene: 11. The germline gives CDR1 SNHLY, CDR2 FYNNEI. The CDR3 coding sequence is TGTGCCAGCACCGGAGGCGCAGGGGGCATCTACGAGCAGTACTTC. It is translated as CASTGGAGGIYEQYF.

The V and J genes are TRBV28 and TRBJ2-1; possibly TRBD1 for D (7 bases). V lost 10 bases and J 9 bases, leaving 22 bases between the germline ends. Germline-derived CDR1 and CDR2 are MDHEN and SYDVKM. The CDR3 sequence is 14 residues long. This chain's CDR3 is CAIQGGINTGEQFF. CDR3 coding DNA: TGTGCCATCCAGGGGGGTATAAACACCGGTGAGCAGTTCTTC.

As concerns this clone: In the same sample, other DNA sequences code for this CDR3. CDR3 amino acids: CASSLTGELFF. Written as DNA, the CDR3 is TGTGCCAGCAGCCTTACCGGGGAGCTGTTTTTT. This chain joins TRBV7-2 and TRBJ2-2, with D unclear. CDR1 and CDR2 from the germline V gene are SGHTA and FQGNSA. The CDR3 is 11 residues long. V was clipped by 5 bases and J by 5 bases, with 3 bases between them.

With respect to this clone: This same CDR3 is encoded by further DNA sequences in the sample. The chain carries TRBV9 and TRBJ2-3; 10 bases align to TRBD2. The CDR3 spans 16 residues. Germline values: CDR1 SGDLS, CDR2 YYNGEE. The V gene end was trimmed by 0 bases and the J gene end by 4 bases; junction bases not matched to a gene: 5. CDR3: CASSVGLAGVADTQYF. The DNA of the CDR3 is TGTGCCAGCAGCGTAGGGCTAGCGGGAGTCGCAGATACGCAGTATTTT.

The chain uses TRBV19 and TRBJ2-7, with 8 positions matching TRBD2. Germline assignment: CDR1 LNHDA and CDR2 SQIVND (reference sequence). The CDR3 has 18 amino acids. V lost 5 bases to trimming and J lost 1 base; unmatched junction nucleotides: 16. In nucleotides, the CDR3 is TGTGCCAGTAGTGGTAGCGGGACCCTTCCCGCCTCTTCCTACGAGCAGTACTTC. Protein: CASSGSGTLPASSYEQYF.

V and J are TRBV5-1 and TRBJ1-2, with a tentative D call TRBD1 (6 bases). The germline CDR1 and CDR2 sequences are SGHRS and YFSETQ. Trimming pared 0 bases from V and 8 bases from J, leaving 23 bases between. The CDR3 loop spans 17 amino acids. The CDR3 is CASSLEGRDNLRSGYTF. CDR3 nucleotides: TGCGCCAGCAGCTTGGAGGGTCGGGACAATCTTCGAAGCGGCTACACCTTC.

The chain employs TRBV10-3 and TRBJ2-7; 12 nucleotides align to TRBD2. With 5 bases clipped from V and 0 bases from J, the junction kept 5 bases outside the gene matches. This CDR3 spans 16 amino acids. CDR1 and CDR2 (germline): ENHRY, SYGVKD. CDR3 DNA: TGTGCCATCAGTCTCAAGACTAGCGGGAGCTCCTACGAGCAGTACTTC. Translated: CAISLKTSGSSYEQYF.

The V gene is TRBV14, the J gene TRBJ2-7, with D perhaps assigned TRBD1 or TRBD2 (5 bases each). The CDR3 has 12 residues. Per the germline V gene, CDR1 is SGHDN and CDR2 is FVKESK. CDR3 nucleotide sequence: TGTGCGACCGGGACCAACACCTACGAGCAGTACTTC. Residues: CATGTNTYEQYF.

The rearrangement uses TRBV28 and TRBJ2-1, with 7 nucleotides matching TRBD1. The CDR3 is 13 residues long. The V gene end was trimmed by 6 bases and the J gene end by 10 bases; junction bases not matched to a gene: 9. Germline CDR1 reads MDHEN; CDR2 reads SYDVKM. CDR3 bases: TGTGCCAGCAGCATGACAGGGCCCAAGGAGCAGTTCTTC. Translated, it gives CASSMTGPKEQFF.

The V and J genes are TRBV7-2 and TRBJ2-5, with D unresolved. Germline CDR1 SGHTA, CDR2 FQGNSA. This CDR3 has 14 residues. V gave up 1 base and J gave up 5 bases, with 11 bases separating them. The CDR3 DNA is TGTGCCAGCAGCTTAGGAGGAGATGGCGAGACCCAGTACTTC. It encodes CASSLGGDGETQYF. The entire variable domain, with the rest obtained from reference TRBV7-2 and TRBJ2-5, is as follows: GAGVSQSPSNKVTEKGKDVELRCDPISGHTALYWYRQSLGQGLEFLIYFQGNSAPDKSGLPSDRFSAERTGGSVSTLTIQRTQQEDSAVYLCASSLGGDGETQYFGPGTRLLVL.

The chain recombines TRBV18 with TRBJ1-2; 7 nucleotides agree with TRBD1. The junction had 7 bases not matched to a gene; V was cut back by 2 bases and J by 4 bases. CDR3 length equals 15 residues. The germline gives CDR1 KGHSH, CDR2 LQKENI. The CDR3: CASSPTPGDSYGYTF. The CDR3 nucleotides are TGTGCCAGCTCACCAACTCCCGGGGACAGCTATGGCTACACCTTC.

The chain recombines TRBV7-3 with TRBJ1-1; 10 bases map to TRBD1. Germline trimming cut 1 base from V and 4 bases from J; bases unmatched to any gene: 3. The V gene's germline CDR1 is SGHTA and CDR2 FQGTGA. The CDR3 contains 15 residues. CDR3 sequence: CASSLNGTGVTEAFF. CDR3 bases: TGTGCCAGCAGCTTAAACGGGACAGGGGTCACTGAAGCTTTCTTT.

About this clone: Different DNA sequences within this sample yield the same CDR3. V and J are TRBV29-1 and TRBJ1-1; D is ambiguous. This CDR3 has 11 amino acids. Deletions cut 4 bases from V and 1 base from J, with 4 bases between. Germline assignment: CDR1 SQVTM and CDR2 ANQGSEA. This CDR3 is CSVVENTEAFF. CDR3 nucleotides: TGCAGCGTTGTAGAGAACACTGAAGCTTTCTTT.

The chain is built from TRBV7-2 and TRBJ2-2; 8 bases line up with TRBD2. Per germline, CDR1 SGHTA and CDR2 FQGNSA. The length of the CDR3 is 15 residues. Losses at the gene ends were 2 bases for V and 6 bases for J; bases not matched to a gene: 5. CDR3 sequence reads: CASSLLYGGAGELFF. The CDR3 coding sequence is TGTGCCAGCAGCTTATTGTACGGGGGGGCCGGGGAGCTGTTTTTT.

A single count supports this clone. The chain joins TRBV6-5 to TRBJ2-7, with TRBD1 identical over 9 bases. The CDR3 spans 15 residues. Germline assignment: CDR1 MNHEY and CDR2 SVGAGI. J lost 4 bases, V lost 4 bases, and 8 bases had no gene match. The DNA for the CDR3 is TGTGCCAGCAGTTCAGACGGGACAGGGCGTTACGAGCAGTACTTC. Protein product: CASSSDGTGRYEQYF.

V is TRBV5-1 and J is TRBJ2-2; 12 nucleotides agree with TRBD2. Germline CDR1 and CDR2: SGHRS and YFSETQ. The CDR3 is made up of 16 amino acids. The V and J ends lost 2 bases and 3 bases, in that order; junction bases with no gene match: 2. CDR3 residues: CASSFGLAGHTGELFF. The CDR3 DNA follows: TGCGCCAGCAGCTTTGGACTAGCGGGGCACACCGGGGAGCTGTTTTTT.

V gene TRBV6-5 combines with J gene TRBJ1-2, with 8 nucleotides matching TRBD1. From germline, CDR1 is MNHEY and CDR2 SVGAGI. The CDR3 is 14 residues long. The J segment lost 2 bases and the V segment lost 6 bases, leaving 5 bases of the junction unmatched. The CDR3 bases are TGTGCCAGCAGAAGGACAGGGCCGAACTATGGCTACACCTTC. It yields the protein CASRRTGPNYGYTF.

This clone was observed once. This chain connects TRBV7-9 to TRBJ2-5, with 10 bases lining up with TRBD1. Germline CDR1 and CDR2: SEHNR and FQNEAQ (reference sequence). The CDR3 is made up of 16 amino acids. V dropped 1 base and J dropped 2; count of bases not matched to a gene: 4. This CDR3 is CASSLGDRGGQETQYF. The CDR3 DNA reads TGTGCCAGCAGCTTAGGGGACAGGGGAGGGCAAGAGACCCAGTACTTC.